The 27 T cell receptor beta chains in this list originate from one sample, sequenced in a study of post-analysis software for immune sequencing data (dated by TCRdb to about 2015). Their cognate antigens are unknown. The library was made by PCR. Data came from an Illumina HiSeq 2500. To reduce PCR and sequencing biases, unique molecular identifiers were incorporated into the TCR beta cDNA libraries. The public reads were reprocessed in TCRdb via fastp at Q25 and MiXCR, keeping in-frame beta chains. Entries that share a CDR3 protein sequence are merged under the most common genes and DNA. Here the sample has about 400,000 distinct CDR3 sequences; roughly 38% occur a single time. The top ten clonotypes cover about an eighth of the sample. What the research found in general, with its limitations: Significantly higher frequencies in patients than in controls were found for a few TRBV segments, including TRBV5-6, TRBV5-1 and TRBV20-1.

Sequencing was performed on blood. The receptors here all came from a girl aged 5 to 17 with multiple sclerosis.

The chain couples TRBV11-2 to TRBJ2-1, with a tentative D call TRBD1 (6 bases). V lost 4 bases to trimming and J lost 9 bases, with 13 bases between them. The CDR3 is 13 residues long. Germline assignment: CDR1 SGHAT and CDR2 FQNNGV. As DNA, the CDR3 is TGTGCCAGCAGCTCGGGCCCCAGGGGTGAGCAGTTCTTC. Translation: CASSSGPRGEQFF. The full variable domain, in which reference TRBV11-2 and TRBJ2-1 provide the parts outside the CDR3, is EAGVAQSPRYKIIEKRQSVAFWCNPISGHATLYWYQQILGQGPKLLIQFQNNGVVDDSQLPKDRFSAERLKGVDSTLKIQPAKLEDSAVYLCASSSGPRGEQFFGPGTRLTVL.

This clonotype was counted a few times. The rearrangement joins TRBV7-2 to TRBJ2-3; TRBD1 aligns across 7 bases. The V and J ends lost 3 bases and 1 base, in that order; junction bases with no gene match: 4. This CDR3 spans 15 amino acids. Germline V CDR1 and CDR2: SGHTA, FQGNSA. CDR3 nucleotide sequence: TGTGCCAGCAGCTTCACAGGGGCAGGCACAGATACGCAGTATTTT. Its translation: CASSFTGAGTDTQYF.

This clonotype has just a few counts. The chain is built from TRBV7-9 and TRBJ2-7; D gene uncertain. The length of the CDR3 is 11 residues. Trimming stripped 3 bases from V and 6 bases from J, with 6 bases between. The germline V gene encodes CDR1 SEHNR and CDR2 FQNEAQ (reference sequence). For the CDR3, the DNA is TGTGCCAGCAGCTTTGGCTTCGAGCAGTACTTC. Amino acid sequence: CASSFGFEQYF.

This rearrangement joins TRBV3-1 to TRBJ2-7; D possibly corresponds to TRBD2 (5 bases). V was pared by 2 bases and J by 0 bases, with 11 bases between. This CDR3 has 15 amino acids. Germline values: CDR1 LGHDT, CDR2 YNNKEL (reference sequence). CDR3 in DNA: TGTGCCAGCAGCCAACGGGGAGCCTTCTCCTACGAGCAGTACTTC. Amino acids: CASSQRGAFSYEQYF.

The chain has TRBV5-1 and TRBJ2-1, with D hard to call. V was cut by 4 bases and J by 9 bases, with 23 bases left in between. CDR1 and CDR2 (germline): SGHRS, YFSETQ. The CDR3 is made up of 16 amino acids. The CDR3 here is CASSPGIRAPLTEQFF. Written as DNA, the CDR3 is TGCGCCAGCAGCCCCGGTATAAGGGCCCCCTTGACTGAGCAGTTCTTC.

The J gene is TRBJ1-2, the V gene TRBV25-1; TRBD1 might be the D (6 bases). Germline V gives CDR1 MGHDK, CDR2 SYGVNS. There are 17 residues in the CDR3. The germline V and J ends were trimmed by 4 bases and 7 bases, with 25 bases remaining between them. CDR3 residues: CASSGGTNRVSYRGYTF. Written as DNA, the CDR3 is TGTGCCAGCAGTGGGGGGACAAACAGGGTATCGTACCGTGGCTACACCTTC.

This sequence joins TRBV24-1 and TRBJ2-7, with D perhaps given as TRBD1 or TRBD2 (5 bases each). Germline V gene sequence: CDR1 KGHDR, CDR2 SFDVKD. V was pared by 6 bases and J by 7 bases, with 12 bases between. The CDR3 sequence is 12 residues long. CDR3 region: CATSKRGNEQYF. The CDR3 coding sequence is TGTGCCACCAGTAAGAGGGGCAATGAGCAGTACTTC.

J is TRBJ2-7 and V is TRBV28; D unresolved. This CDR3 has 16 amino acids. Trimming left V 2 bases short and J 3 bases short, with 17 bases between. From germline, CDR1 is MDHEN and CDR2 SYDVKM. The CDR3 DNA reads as TGTGCCAGCAGTTTACACATCGGCTCGGGCTACTACGAGCAGTACTTC. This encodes CASSLHIGSGYYEQYF.

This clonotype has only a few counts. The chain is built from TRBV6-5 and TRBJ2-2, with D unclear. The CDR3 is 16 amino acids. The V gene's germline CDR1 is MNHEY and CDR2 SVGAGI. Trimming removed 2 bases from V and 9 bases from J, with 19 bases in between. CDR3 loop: CASSYDESRFARELFF. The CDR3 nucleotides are TGTGCCAGCAGTTACGACGAGTCCAGGTTCGCCCGGGAGCTGTTTTTT.

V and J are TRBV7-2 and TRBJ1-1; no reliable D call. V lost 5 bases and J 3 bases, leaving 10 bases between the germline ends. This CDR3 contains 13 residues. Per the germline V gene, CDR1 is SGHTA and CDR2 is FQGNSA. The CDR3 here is CASSADKHTEAFF. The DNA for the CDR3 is TGTGCCAGCAGCGCAGACAAGCACACTGAAGCTTTCTTT.

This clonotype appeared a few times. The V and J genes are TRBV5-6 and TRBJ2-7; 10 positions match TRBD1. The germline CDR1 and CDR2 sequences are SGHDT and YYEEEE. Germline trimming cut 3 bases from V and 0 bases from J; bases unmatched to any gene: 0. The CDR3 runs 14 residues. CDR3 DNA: TGTGCCAGCAGCTGGACAGGGGGCTCCTACGAGCAGTACTTC. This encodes CASSWTGGSYEQYF.

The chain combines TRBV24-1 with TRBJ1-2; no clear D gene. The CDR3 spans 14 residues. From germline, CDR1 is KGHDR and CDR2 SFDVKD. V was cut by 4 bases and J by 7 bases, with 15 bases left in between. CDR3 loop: CATSDPGPLPGYTF. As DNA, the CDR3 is TGTGCCACCAGTGACCCCGGCCCTCTCCCTGGCTACACCTTC.

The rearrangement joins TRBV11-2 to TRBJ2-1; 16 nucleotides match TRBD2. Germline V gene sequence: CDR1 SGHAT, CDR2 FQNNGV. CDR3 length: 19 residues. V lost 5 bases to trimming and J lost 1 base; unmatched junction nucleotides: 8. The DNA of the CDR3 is TGTGCCAGCAGCCTTAAGGGACTAGCGGGGGGGCCGTCCTACAATGAGCAGTTCTTC. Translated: CASSLKGLAGGPSYNEQFF.

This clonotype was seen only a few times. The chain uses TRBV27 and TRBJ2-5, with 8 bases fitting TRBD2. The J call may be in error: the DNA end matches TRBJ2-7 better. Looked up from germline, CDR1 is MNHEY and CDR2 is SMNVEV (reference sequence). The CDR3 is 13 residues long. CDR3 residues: CASGLAGRNEQYF. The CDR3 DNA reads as TGTGCCAGCGGATTAGCGGGGAGGAACGAGCAGTACTTC.

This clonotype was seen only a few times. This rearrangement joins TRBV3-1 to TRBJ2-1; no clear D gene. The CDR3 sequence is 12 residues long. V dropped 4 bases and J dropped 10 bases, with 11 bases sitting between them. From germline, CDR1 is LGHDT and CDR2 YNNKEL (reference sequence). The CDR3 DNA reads TGTGCCAGCAGCCCAGGACGATGGGAGCAGTTCTTC. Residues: CASSPGRWEQFF.

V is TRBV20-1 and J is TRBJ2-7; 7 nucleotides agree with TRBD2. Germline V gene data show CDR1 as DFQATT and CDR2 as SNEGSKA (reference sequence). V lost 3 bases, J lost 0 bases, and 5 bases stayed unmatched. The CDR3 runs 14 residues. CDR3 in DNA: TGCAGTGCTAGGGACCGGGGGGTCTCCTACGAGCAGTACTTC. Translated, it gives CSARDRGVSYEQYF.

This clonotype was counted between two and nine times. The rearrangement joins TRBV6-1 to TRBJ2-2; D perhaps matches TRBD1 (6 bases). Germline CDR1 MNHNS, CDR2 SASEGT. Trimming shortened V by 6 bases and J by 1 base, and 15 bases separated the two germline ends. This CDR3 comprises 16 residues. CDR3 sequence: CASRTTGTLNTGELFF. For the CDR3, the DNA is TGTGCCAGCAGAACAACAGGGACCCTGAACACCGGGGAGCTGTTTTTT.

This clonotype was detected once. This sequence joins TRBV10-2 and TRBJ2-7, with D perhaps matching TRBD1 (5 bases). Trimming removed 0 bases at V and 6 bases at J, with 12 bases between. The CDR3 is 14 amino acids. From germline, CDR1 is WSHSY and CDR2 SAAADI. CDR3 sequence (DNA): TGCGCCAGCAGTGAGTCTGCCAGGGTGGGCGAGCAGTACTTC. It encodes CASSESARVGEQYF.

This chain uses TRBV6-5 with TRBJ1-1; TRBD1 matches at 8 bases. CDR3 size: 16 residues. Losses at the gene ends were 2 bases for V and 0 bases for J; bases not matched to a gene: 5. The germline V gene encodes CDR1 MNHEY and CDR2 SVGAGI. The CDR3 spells CASSYGWTGMNTEAFF. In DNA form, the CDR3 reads TGTGCCAGCAGTTACGGTTGGACAGGGATGAACACTGAAGCTTTCTTT.

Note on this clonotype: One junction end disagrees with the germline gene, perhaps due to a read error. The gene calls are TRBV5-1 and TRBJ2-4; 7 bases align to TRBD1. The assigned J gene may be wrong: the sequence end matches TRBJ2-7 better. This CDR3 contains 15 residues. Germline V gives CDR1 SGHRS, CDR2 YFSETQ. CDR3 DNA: TGCGCCGGCAGCTTGGAAGAGACAGGGATCAACGAGCAGTACTTC. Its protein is CAGSLEETGINEQYF.

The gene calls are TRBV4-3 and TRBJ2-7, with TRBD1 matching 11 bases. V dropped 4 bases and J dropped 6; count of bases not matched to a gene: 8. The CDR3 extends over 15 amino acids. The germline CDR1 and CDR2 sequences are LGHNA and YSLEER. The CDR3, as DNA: TGCGCCAGCAGCCGCTCCGGGACAGGGGGGAGCGAGCAGTACTTC. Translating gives CASSRSGTGGSEQYF.

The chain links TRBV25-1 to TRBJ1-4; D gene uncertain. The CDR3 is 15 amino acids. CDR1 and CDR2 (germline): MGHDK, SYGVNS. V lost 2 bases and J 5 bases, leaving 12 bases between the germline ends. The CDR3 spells CASSEPSSGNEKLFF. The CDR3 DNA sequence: TGTGCCAGCAGTGAACCCTCTTCGGGCAATGAAAAACTGTTTTTT.

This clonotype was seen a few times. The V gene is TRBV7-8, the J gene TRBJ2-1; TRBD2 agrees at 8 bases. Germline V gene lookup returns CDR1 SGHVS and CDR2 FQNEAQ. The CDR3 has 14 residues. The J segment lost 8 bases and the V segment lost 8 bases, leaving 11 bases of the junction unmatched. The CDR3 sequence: CASSKAGAWHEQFF. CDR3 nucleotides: TGTGCCAGCTCCAAAGCGGGGGCGTGGCATGAGCAGTTCTTC.

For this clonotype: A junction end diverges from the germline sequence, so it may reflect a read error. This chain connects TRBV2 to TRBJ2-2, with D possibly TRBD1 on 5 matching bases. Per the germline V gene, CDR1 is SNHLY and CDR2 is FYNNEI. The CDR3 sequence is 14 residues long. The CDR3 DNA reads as TGTGCCAGCAGGGAAGACAGATACACCGGGGAGCTGTTTTTT. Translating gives CASREDRYTGELFF.

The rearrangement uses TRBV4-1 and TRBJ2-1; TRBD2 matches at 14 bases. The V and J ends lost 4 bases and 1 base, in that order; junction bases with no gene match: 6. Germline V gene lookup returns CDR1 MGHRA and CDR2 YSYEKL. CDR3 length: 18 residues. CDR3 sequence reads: CASSPWTSGGPSYNEQFF. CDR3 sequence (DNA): TGCGCCAGCAGCCCCTGGACTAGCGGGGGGCCTTCCTACAATGAGCAGTTCTTC.

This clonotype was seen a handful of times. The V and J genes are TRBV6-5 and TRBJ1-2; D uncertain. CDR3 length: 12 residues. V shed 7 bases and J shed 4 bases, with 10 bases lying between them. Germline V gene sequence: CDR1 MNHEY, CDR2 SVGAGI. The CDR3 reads CASTSGGYGYTF. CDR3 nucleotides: TGTGCCAGCACATCAGGAGGCTATGGCTACACCTTC.

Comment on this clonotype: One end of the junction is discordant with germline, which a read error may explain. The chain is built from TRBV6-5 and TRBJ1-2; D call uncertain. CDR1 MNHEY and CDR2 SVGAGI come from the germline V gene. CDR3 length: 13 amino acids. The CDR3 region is CASSYGKDYSYTF. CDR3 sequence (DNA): TGTGCCAGCAGTTACGGGAAAGACTATAGCTACACCTTC.